Each of the 5 T cell receptor beta chains below was sequenced from the same sample in a study of T cell clones after liver transplantation. The data were produced by immunoSEQ multiplex PCR, yet TCRdb's version contains in-frame clones alone and is incomplete. Among approximately 100,000 clones listed, under 90% were seen once. The specimen was CD4+ T cells from blood, collected approximately 43 months after liver transplant. The receptor source for this set is a human patient who received a liver transplant. T cells may partly derive from the graft donor.

V usage is TRBV10-3 and J usage is TRBJ1-6, with a possible D match to TRBD1 (6 bases). Between the trimmed V and J ends, which lost 0 bases and 3 bases, there was a span of 9 bases. This CDR3 comprises 16 residues. Germline V gene sequence: CDR1 ENHRY, CDR2 SYGVKD. DNA for the CDR3: TGTGCCATCAGTGAGTCGGACAGAATCTATAATTCACCCCTCCACTTT. Its protein is CAISESDRIYNSPLHF.

The genes are TRBV11-2 and TRBJ2-7; 13 bases are shared with TRBD2. The CDR3 has 18 amino acids. The V and J ends lost 4 bases and 2 bases, in that order; junction bases with no gene match: 11. From germline, CDR1 is SGHAT and CDR2 FQNNGV. CDR3 residues: CASSSRVSLAGGPYEQYF. In nucleotides, the CDR3 is TGTGCCAGCAGCTCAAGGGTCTCACTAGCGGGAGGGCCCTACGAGCAGTACTTC.

V gene TRBV18 combines with J gene TRBJ2-5; no clear D. The V gene lost 3 bases and the J gene lost 1 base, with 9 bases spanning the gap. Germline CDR1 is KGHSH and CDR2 is LQKENI. The CDR3 has 14 residues. As DNA, the CDR3 is TGTGCCAGCTCACCTTCTCGTTCCCAAGAGACCCAGTACTTC. It translates to CASSPSRSQETQYF. Looking up the rest from reference TRBV18 and TRBJ2-5 gives the full variable domain: NAGVMQNPRHLVRRRGQEARLRCSPMKGHSHVYWYRQLPEEGLKFMVYLQKENIIDESGMPKERFSAEFPKEGPSILRIQQVVRGDSAAYFCASSPSRSQETQYFGPGTRLLVL.

The chain uses TRBV18 and TRBJ1-4; D perhaps matches TRBD1 (5 bases). The CDR3 sequence is 13 residues long. Trimming stripped 4 bases from V and 5 bases from J, with 8 bases between. Germline loops: CDR1 KGHSH, CDR2 LQKENI. This chain's CDR3 is CASSRGPNEKLFF. CDR3 coding DNA: TGTGCCAGCTCACGGGGCCCCAATGAAAAACTGTTTTTT.

This clone came up once. This sequence joins TRBV6-1 and TRBJ1-5; D gene unclear. Germline V CDR1 and CDR2: MNHNS, SASEGT. The CDR3 length is 16 residues. V gave up 4 bases and J gave up 0 bases, with 13 bases separating them. In DNA form, the CDR3 reads TGTGCCAGCAGTGGGGGAGGACTCTATAGCAATCAGCCCCAGCATTTT. Translating it yields CASSGGGLYSNQPQHF.